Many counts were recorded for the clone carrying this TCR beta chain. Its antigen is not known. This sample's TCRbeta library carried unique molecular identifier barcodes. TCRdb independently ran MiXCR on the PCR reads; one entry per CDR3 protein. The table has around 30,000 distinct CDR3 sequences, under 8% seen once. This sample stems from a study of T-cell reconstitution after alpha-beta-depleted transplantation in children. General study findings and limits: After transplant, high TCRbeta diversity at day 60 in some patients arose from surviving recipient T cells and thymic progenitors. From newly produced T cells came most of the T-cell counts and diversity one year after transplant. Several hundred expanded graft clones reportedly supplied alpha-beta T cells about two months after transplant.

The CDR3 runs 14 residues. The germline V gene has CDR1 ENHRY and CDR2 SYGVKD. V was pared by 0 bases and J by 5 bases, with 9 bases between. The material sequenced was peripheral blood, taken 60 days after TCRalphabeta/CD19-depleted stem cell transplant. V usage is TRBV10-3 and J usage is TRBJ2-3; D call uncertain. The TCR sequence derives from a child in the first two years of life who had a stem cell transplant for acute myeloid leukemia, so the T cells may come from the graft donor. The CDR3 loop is CAISESRSQDTQYF. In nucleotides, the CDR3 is TGTGCCATCAGTGAGTCTCGGAGTCAAGATACGCAGTATTTT.